What follows are 20 T cell receptor beta chains derived from one specimen sequenced in a study of T cells in narcolepsy. The table came from immunoSEQ multiplex PCR; TCRdb's copy has only in-frame clones and leaves some out. The sample shows roughly 20,000 clones, approximately 82% of them seen only once. Material for sequencing was memory (CD45RA-) CD4+ T cells from blood. The receptors shown here come from a human donor in good health.

The rearrangement links TRBV25-1 to TRBJ1-2; weak D call: TRBD1 (5 bases). Germline CDR1 is MGHDK and CDR2 is SYGVNS. The CDR3 is made up of 12 amino acids. The V end lost 6 bases, the J end lost 4 bases, and 9 bases lay between the germline ends. CDR3 residues: CASRTGAYGYTF. In DNA form, the CDR3 reads TGTGCCAGCAGAACCGGGGCCTATGGCTACACCTTC.

V gene TRBV2 combines with J gene TRBJ1-6, with D unclear. The germline V gene encodes CDR1 SNHLY and CDR2 FYNNEI. Trimming took off 4 bases at V and 10 bases at J, with 11 bases between the two ends. This CDR3 comprises 13 residues. The CDR3 sequence: CASSGRQESPLHF. CDR3 nucleotides: TGTGCCAGCAGTGGACGACAAGAGTCACCCCTCCACTTT.

The chain combines TRBV6-6 with TRBJ1-2, with TRBD1 as a possible D gene (6 bases). The CDR3 is 13 amino acids. V lost 5 bases to trimming and J lost 2 bases, with 9 bases between them. CDR1 is MNHNY and CDR2 is SVGAGI in the germline V gene (reference sequence). CDR3 sequence (DNA): TGTGCCAGCAGTCGACAGGAAAACTATGGCTACACCTTC. Translated: CASSRQENYGYTF.

This clone came up once. This chain connects TRBV6-4 to TRBJ2-6; D remains ambiguous. Per germline, CDR1 MRHNA and CDR2 SNTAGT. This CDR3 has 17 residues. Trimming removed 0 bases at V and 4 bases at J, with 13 bases between. CDR3 residues: CASSDSFSAEGANVLTF. CDR3 bases: TGTGCCAGCAGTGACTCGTTTTCGGCGGAAGGGGCCAACGTCCTGACTTTC.

The gene calls are TRBV11-2 and TRBJ2-5; TRBD1 or TRBD2 may be the D gene (6 bases each). With 4 bases removed from V and 5 bases from J, the gap between germline ends came to 14 bases. The length of the CDR3 is 14 residues. Germline CDR1 reads SGHAT; CDR2 reads FQNNGV. For the CDR3, the DNA is TGTGCCAGCAGCTGGGGGGACAACCGGGAGACCCAGTACTTC. As protein: CASSWGDNRETQYF.

The V and J genes are TRBV7-9 and TRBJ1-1; TRBD1 agrees at 7 bases. The trim removed 4 bases at V and 6 bases at J, leaving 5 bases unmatched. Germline lookup yields CDR1 SEHNR and CDR2 FQNEAQ (reference sequence). This CDR3 comprises 13 residues. CDR3 residues: CASSSRQGPEAFF. DNA of the CDR3: TGTGCCAGCAGCTCACGACAGGGTCCTGAAGCTTTCTTT.

The V call is TRBV10-1, the J call TRBJ2-5; the match to TRBD1 covers 8 bases. CDR1 WNHNN and CDR2 SYGVQD come from the germline V gene (reference sequence). The CDR3 contains 14 residues. Trimming took 7 bases from V and 1 from J; bases not matched to a gene: 5. Here the CDR3 DNA reads TGCGCCAGCAAACAGACAGGGGTCCAAGAGACCCAGTACTTC. This sequence encodes CASKQTGVQETQYF.

V and J are TRBV7-9 and TRBJ2-5; 9 positions agree with TRBD2. Germline trimming cut 2 bases from V and 2 bases from J; bases unmatched to any gene: 9. Germline-derived CDR1 and CDR2 are SEHNR and FQNEAQ (reference sequence). This CDR3 spans 17 amino acids. The CDR3 region is CASSLLAGLLRQETQYF. CDR3 coding DNA: TGTGCCAGCAGCTTACTAGCGGGGCTTCTGAGGCAAGAGACCCAGTACTTC.

The chain joins TRBV11-2 to TRBJ2-7; TRBD2 agrees at 13 bases. Germline-derived CDR1 and CDR2 are SGHAT and FQNNGV. The J segment lost 2 bases and the V segment lost 3 bases, leaving 7 bases of the junction unmatched. This CDR3 region has 17 residues. The CDR3 loop reads CASSFGTSGVSAYEQYF. The CDR3 DNA reads TGTGCCAGCAGCTTCGGGACTAGCGGGGTCTCCGCCTACGAGCAGTACTTC.

J is TRBJ2-7 and V is TRBV5-1, with D perhaps matching TRBD2 (5 bases). Per germline, CDR1 SGHRS and CDR2 YFSETQ. Between the trimmed V and J ends, which lost 4 bases and 0 bases, there was a span of 5 bases. The CDR3 sequence is 12 residues long. As DNA, the CDR3 is TGCGCCAGCAGCCGGGACTCCTACGAGCAGTACTTC. This sequence encodes CASSRDSYEQYF.

As to this clone: Mismatch with germline at one junction end may stem from a read error. The sample has other DNA sequences that encode this CDR3 too. For the CDR3, the DNA is TGCGCCATCAGTTCGGACGGCAACTCTGGAAACACCATATATTTT. Its protein product is CAISSDGNSGNTIYF. V usage is TRBV10-3 and J usage is TRBJ1-3; D call uncertain. Germline V gives CDR1 ENHRY, CDR2 SYGVKD. CDR3 size: 15 residues.

The chain combines TRBV7-2 with TRBJ1-2; D remains unclear. This CDR3 region has 14 residues. V lost 5 bases and J lost 8, with 18 bases in between. Germline CDR1 SGHTA, CDR2 FQGNSA. CDR3: CASSPRAYLNGYTF. The CDR3 nucleotides read TGTGCCAGCAGCCCGAGGGCCTACTTAAACGGCTACACCTTC. The full variable domain, rest sourced from reference TRBV7-2 and TRBJ1-2, is GAGVSQSPSNKVTEKGKDVELRCDPISGHTALYWYRQSLGQGLEFLIYFQGNSAPDKSGLPSDRFSAERTGGSVSTLTIQRTQQEDSAVYLCASSPRAYLNGYTFGSGTRLTVV.

This chain connects TRBV4-2 to TRBJ2-3, with 8 bases matching TRBD2. V gave up 0 bases and J gave up 1 base; unmatched junction bases: 9. Germline-derived CDR1 and CDR2 are LGHNA and YNFKEQ. The CDR3 is made up of 18 amino acids. CDR3 nucleotide sequence: TGTGCCAGCAGCCAAGATGTGGCTAGCGGGTGGGGCACAGATACGCAGTATTTT. Its protein is CASSQDVASGWGTDTQYF.

V is TRBV5-1 and J is TRBJ1-6; D not certain. Trimming left V 0 bases short and J 0 bases short, with 13 bases between. The CDR3 has 18 residues. The germline gives CDR1 SGHRS, CDR2 YFSETQ. For the CDR3, the DNA is TGCGCCAGCAGCTTGGTGGGCCTCTCCCTCTCCTATAATTCACCCCTCCACTTT. This encodes CASSLVGLSLSYNSPLHF.

The DNA of the CDR3 is TGCGCCAGCAGCCACCGTTCTAGCGGGGGCTCGAACACCGGGGAGCTGTTTTTT. Its translation is CASSHRSSGGSNTGELFF. The J gene is TRBJ2-2, the V gene TRBV5-1, with 10 bases fitting TRBD2. Germline V gene data show CDR1 as SGHRS and CDR2 as YFSETQ. The CDR3 loop spans 18 amino acids. The V and J ends lost 4 bases and 0 bases, in that order; junction bases with no gene match: 9.

This clone has only one observation. The chain employs TRBV6-5 and TRBJ1-3; D ambiguous. The germline V gene has CDR1 MNHEY and CDR2 SVGAGI. The CDR3 is made up of 14 amino acids. The ends were cut back, 5 bases at V and 3 bases at J, with 11 bases in the middle. CDR3 bases: TGTGCCAGCAGTGAATCTCAGTATGGAAACACCATATATTTT. Translating gives CASSESQYGNTIYF.

This clone was seen a handful of times. This chain links TRBV6-6 with TRBJ1-2, with TRBD1 matching over 10 bases. Germline V gene lookup returns CDR1 MNHNY and CDR2 SVGAGI (reference sequence). The CDR3 has 16 amino acids. V was pared by 11 bases and J by 8 bases, with 20 bases of the junction left unmatched. The CDR3 region is CASCGERRQGAEGYTF. The DNA for the CDR3 is TGTGCCTCCTGCGGTGAAAGGAGACAGGGGGCTGAGGGCTACACCTTC.

This clone was detected a few times. The CDR3 spells CASSTGTATNEKLFF. The CDR3 DNA follows: TGTGCCAGCAGTACCGGGACAGCAACTAATGAAAAACTGTTTTTT. The J gene is TRBJ1-4, the V gene TRBV6-6, with 7 bases aligning to TRBD1. The CDR3 extends over 15 amino acids. Germline loops: CDR1 MNHNY, CDR2 SVGAGI (reference sequence). V lost 5 bases and J lost 0; bases outside the gene matches: 3.

V and J are TRBV7-2 and TRBJ1-1, with 10 bases matching TRBD1. V shed 1 base and J 1 base; nucleotides not matched to a gene: 12. This CDR3 has 19 residues. Germline-derived CDR1 and CDR2 are SGHTA and FQGNSA. As DNA, the CDR3 is TGTGCCAGCAGCTTAGTAGCTCCAGGGACAGGGGTGGAGAACACTGAAGCTTTCTTT. Amino acid sequence: CASSLVAPGTGVENTEAFF.

This clone has more than one count but fewer than ten. This chain joins TRBV5-1 and TRBJ1-1; no definite D call. The CDR3 is 13 residues long. The germline V and J ends were trimmed by 3 bases and 4 bases, with 10 bases remaining between them. Germline V gives CDR1 SGHRS, CDR2 YFSETQ. CDR3 in amino acids: CASSSYLSTEAFF. CDR3 nucleotides: TGCGCCAGCAGCTCCTATCTGAGCACTGAAGCTTTCTTT. Full variable domain (rest looked up from reference TRBV5-1 and TRBJ1-1): KAGVTQTPRYLIKTRGQQVTLSCSPISGHRSVSWYQQTPGQGLQFLFEYFSETQRNKGNFPGRFSGRQFSNSRSEMNVSTLELGDSALYLCASSSYLSTEAFFGQGTRLTVV.